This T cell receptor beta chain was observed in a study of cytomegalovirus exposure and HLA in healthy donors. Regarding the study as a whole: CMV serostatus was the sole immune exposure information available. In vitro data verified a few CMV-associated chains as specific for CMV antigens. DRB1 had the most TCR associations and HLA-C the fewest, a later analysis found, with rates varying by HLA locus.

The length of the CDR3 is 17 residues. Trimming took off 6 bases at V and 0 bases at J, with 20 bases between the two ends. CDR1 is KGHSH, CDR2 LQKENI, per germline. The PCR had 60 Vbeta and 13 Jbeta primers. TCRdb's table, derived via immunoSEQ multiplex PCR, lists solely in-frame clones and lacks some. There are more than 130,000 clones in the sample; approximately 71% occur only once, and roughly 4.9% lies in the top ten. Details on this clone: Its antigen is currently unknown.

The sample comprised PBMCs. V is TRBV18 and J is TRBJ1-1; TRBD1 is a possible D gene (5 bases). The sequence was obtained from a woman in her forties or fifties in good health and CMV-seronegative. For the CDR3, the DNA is TGTGCCAGCTCCGATTCAGGGCGACATCCCTTGAACACTGAAGCTTTCTTT. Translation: CASSDSGRHPLNTEAFF.